This T cell receptor (beta chain) was obtained from a study of patients and donors after allogeneic stem cell transplantation. TCRdb called the RT-PCR reads again in MiXCR, with one record for every CDR3 protein. Of about a million distinct CDR3 sequences in the sample, 18% are singletons; the top ten hold approximately 5.9%. The CDR3 extends over 13 amino acids. The germline gives CDR1 LGHNA, CDR2 YNFKEQ. V lost 0 bases, J lost 7 bases, and 8 bases lay in between. Sequenced: blood, either unsorted or a sorted T cell fraction (not recorded which). The chain recombines TRBV4-2 with TRBJ2-3; D gene uncertain. The clonotype originates from a human donor who was either an allogeneic HSCT recipient or a stem cell or donor lymphocyte infusion donor (not recorded which). It is not recorded whose cells these are; they may come from a transplant donor. This CDR3 is CASSQDRSNTQYF. Here the CDR3 DNA reads TGTGCCAGCAGCCAAGATAGATCGAATACGCAGTATTTT.